This section outlines one T cell receptor (beta chain) sequence together with its context. Antigen: not known. The sample originates from a study of blood T cells in healthy people across ages. Whole-study results and caveats: From one million sequenced T cells, diversity estimates were lower bounds.

Next came a second PCR, run for about 6 to 12 cycles, which used a sample-barcoded 5' primer along with a J-beta primer mix. TCRdb independently ran MiXCR on the 5' RACE reads; one entry per CDR3 protein. Of more than 650,000 distinct CDR3 sequences in the sample, under 30% are singletons; the top ten hold 3%. Each donor gave 9.5 to 10 milliliters of peripheral blood. A minimum of 5 micrograms of total RNA was extracted per sample. A further study also used this sample, focusing on T cells of mothers and their children. Per that paper: All RNA that had been extracted was used for cDNA synthesis at roughly 1.6 ug per 15 ul.

This TCR was sampled from a boy younger than 18 in good health. Sequenced sample: blood.

Here the CDR3 DNA reads TGTGCCAGCAGGGAGCGGGGCGTCTACGAGCAGTACTTC. It yields the protein CASRERGVYEQYF. This chain connects TRBV27 to TRBJ2-5; 7 bases fit TRBD2. The J call is doubtful: the DNA matches TRBJ2-7 better. The CDR3 runs 13 residues. Germline V gene lookup returns CDR1 MNHEY and CDR2 SMNVEV (reference sequence).